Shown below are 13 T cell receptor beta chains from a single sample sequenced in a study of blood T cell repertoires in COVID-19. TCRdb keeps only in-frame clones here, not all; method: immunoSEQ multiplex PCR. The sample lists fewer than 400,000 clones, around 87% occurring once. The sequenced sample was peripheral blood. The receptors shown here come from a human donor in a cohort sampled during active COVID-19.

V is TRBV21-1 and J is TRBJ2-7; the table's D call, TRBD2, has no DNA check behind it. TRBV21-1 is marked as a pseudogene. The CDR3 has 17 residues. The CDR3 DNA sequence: TGTGCCAGCACTCAGGGACAGCAGCGGGGGGCCCGTTTAGGGCAGTACTTC. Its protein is CASTQGQQRGARLGQYF.

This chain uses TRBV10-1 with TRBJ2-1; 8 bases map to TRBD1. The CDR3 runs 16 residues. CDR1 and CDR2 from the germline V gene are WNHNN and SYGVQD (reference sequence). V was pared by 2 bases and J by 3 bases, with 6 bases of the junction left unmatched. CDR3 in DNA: TGCGCCAGCAGTGAGGGACAGGGAAACCTCTACAATGAGCAGTTCTTC. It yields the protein CASSEGQGNLYNEQFF.

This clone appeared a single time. DNA of the CDR3: TGTGCCTGTACGGGGGGGAATAGCAATCAGCCCCAGCATTTT. Residues: CACTGGNSNQPQHF. The chain uses TRBV30 and TRBJ1-5, with D perhaps matching TRBD1 (5 bases). V was cut by 6 bases and J by 0 bases, with 12 bases left in between. The CDR3 is 14 residues long. Per the germline V gene, CDR1 is GTSNPN and CDR2 is SVGIG (reference sequence).

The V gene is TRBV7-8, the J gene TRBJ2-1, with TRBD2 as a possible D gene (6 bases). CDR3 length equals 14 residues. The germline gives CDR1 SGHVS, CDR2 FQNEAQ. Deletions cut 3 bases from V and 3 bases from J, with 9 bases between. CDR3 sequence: CASSFPTSYNEQFF. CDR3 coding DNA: TGTGCCAGCAGCTTTCCGACTAGCTACAATGAGCAGTTCTTC. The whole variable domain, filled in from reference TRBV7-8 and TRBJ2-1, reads GAGVSQSPRYKVAKRGQDVALRCDPISGHVSLFWYQQALGQGPEFLTYFQNEAQLDKSGLPSDRFFAERPEGSVSTLKIQRTQQEDSAVYLCASSFPTSYNEQFFGPGTRLTVL.

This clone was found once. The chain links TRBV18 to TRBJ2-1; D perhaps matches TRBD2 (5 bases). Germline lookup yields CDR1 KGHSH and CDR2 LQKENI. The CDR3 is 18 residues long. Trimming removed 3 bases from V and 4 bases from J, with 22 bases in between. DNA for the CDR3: TGTGCCAGCTCACCTGGCCCGATCGGGGTCACCCTTTACAATGAGCAGTTCTTC. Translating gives CASSPGPIGVTLYNEQFF.

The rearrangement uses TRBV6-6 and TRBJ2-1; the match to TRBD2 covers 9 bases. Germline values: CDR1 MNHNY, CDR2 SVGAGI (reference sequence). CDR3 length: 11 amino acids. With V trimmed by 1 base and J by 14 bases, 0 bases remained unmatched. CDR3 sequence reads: CASSYLAGEFF. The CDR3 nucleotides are TGTGCCAGCAGTTACTTAGCGGGGGAGTTCTTC.

CDR3 protein: CASSQEGWRGGAYEQYF. The CDR3 DNA is TGTGCCAGCAGCCAAGAAGGATGGCGGGGGGGCGCCTACGAGCAGTACTTC. The V and J genes are TRBV4-2 and TRBJ2-7; 9 bases agree with TRBD2. The V gene end was trimmed by 0 bases and the J gene end by 2 bases; junction bases not matched to a gene: 8. Germline-derived CDR1 and CDR2 are LGHNA and YNFKEQ. The CDR3 is 17 amino acids.

Here the CDR3 reads CAISESVLRRNTEAFF. The CDR3 DNA follows: TGTGCCATCAGTGAGTCAGTCCTAAGGAGAAACACTGAAGCTTTCTTT. The chain has TRBV10-3 and TRBJ1-1, with D uncertain. V was clipped by 0 bases and J by 2 bases, with 13 bases between them. The CDR3 covers 16 residues. Germline V gene lookup returns CDR1 ENHRY and CDR2 SYGVKD.

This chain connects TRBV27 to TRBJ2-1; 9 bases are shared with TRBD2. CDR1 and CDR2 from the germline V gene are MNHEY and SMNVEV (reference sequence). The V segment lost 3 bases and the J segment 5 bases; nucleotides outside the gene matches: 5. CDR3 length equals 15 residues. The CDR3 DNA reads TGTGCCAGCAGTTTGGGGCCTAGCGGGAACAATGAGCAGTTCTTC. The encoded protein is CASSLGPSGNNEQFF.

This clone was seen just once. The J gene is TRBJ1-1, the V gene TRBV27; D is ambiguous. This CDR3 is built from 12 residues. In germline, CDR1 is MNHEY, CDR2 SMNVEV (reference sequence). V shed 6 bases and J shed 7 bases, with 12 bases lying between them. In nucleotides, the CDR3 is TGTGCCAGCAGGGCAACACAGCTTGAAGCTTTCTTT. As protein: CASRATQLEAFF.

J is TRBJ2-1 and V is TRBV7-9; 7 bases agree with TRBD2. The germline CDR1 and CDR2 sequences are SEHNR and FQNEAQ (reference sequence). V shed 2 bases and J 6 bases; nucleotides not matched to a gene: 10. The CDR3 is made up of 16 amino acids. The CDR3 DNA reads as TGTGCCAGCAGCTTACTCGGTCTAGCGGAGTCCAATGAGCAGTTCTTC. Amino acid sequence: CASSLLGLAESNEQFF.

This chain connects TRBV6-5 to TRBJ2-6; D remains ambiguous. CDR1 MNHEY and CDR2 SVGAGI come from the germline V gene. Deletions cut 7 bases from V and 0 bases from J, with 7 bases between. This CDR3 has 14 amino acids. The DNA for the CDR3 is TGTGCCAGCAATCATTTCTCTGGGGCCAACGTCCTGACTTTC. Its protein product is CASNHFSGANVLTF.

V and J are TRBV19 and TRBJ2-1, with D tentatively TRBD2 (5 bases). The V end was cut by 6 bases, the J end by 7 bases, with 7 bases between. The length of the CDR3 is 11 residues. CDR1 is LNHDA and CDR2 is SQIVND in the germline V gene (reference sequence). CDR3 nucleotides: TGTGCCAGTAGGAGAGGGAATGAGCAGTTCTTC. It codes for CASRRGNEQFF.